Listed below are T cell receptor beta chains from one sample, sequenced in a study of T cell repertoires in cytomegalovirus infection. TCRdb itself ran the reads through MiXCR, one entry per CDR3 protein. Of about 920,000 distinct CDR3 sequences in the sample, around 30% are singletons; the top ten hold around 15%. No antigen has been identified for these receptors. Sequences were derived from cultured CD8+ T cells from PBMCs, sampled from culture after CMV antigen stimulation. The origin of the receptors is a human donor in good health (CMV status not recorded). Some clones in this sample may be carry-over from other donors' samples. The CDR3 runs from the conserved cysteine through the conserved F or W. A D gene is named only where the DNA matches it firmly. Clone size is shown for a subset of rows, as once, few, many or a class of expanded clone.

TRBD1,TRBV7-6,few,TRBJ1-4,TGTGCTAGCAGCCCGGGACAGGGAGGGAAACTGTTTTTT,CASSPGQGGKLFF
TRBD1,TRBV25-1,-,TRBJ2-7,TGTGCCAGCAGGACAGGGTTTGAGCAGTACTTC,CASRTGFEQYF
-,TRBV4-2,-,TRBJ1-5,TGTGCCAGCAGCCAAGAACAGGTTTATAGCAATCAGCCCCAGCATTTT,CASSQEQVYSNQPQHF
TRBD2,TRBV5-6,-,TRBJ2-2,TGTGCCAGCAGCGGGACTAGCGGGGGTGACGGGGAGCTGTTTTTT,CASSGTSGGDGELFF
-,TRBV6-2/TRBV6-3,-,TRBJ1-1,TGTGCCAGCCGGACCTTAATGAACACTGAAGCTTTCTTT,CASRTLMNTEAFF
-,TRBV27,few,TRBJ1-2,TGTGCCAGCAGTCCGATCAAAAGGAACTATGGCTACACCTTC,CASSPIKRNYGYTF
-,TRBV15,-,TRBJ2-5,TGTGCCACCAGCAGAGGTACAGGGTCCCAAGAGACCCAGTACTTC,CATSRGTGSQETQYF
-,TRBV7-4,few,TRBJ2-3,TGTGCCAGCAGCTTAGCTAGCCCTGATACGCAGTATTTT,CASSLASPDTQYF
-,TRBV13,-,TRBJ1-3,TGTGCCAGCAGCTTAGAGGGGGGATCCTCTGGAAACACCATATATTTT,CASSLEGGSSGNTIYF
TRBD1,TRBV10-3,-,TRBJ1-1,TGTGCCATGGGGACAGGGGAGGACACTGAAGCTTTCTTT,CAMGTGEDTEAFF
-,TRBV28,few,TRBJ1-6,TGTGCCAGCTGGGGGCGCGGAGGGTCACCCCTCCACTTT,CASWGRGGSPLHF
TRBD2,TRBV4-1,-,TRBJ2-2,TGCGCCAGCAGCCAAGAGGCCTCGGGGGGCACCGGGGAGCTGTTTTTT,CASSQEASGGTGELFF
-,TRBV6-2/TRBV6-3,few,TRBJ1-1,TGTGCCAGCAGTTACTCTATTACGGGGCAAGCTTTCTTT,CASSYSITGQAFF
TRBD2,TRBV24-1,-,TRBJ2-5,TGTGCCACCAGTGATTTGGGGGGGGGAGAGACCCAGTACTTC,CATSDLGGGETQYF
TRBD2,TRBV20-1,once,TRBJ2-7,TGCAGTGCTAGAGATCACCTCGCGACTAGCGGGGTCGGAGGCGCCTACGAGCAGTACTTC,CSARDHLATSGVGGAYEQYF
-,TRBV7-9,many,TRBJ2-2,TGTGCCAGCAGCGGCAGGGGCCCCTACACCGGGGAGCTGTTTTTT,CASSGRGPYTGELFF
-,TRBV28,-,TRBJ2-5,TGTGCCAGCAGTTACCGGTCACAAGAGACCCAGTACTTC,CASSYRSQETQYF
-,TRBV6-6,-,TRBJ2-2,TGTGCCAGCAGCCAGCGGCCGGTACCCCTGAACACCGGGGAGCTGTTTTTT,CASSQRPVPLNTGELFF
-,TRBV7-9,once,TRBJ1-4,TGTGCCAGCAGCTTAAGTTGGGACGCAACTAATGAAAAACTGTTTTTT,CASSLSWDATNEKLFF
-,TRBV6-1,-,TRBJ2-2,TGTGCCAGCAGTGAAGGGGTCGGGGGGCTGTTGTACACCGGGGAGCTGTTTTTT,CASSEGVGGLLYTGELFF
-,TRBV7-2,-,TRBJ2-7,TGTGCCAGCAACCAAACCCCTACAGTACCCTCCTACGAGCAGTACTTC,CASNQTPTVPSYEQYF
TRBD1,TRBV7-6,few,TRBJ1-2,TGTGCCAGCAGCTTAAGCAGACAGGGGGCTAACTATGGCTACACCTTC,CASSLSRQGANYGYTF
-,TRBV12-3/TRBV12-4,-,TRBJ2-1,TGTGCCAGCAGTTTAGCGTTTTCGAATGAGCAGTTCTTC,CASSLAFSNEQFF
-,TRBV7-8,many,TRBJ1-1,TGTGCCAGCAGCTTACTTCCCCATGAAGCTTTCTTT,CASSLLPHEAFF
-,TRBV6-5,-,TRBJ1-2,TGTGCCAGCAGTCTCCCTTCCACCGGGAAAATCTATGGCTACACCTTC,CASSLPSTGKIYGYTF
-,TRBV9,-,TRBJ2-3,TGTGCCAGCAGCGGAACTAGGGGGGCACATACGCAGTATTTT,CASSGTRGAHTQYF
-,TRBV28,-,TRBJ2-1,TGTGCCAGCAGTTTCACCACAACCAATGAGCAGTTCTTC,CASSFTTTNEQFF
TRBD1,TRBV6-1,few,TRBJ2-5,TGTGCCAGCAGTGATTGGACAGGCCAAGAGACCCAGTACTTC,CASSDWTGQETQYF
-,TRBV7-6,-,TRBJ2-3,TGTGCCAGCAGCAGGAAGGCGGGGTCGGATACGCAGTATTTT,CASSRKAGSDTQYF
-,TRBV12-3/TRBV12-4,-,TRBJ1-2,TGTGCCAGCAGGTTCGATGGCTACACCTTC,CASRFDGYTF
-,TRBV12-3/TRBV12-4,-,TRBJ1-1,TGTGCCAGCAACACGGAATCCCAGGGAGCTGAAGCTTTCTTT,CASNTESQGAEAFF
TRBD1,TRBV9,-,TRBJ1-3,TGTGCCAGCAGCGGACAGGGGGCGAGGGGAAACACCATATATTTT,CASSGQGARGNTIYF
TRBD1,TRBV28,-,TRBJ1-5,TGTGCCAGCAGTTTTCTAGACTACCCGGGACAGGGGTATCAGCCCCAGCATTTT,CASSFLDYPGQGYQPQHF
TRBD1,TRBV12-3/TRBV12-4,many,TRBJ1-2,TGTGCCAGCAGTACAGGGGGAGTAGCCTATGGCTACACCTTC,CASSTGGVAYGYTF
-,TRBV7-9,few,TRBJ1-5,TGTGCCAGCATGGGAGTTCCATATAGCAATCAGCCCCAGCATTTT,CASMGVPYSNQPQHF
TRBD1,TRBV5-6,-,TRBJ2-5,TGTGCCAGCAGCTTGCGATATGGACAGGGATCTCCTGAGACCCAGTACTTC,CASSLRYGQGSPETQYF
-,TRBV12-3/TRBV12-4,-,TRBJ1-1,TGTGCCAGCAGTCTCCTCCGACCCCGAAGGGGGACTGAAGCTTTCTTT,CASSLLRPRRGTEAFF
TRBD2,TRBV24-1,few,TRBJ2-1,TGTGCCACCAGTGCCCGGACTAGCGCCTTCTACAATGAGCAGTTCTTC,CATSARTSAFYNEQFF
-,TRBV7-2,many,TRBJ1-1,TGTGCCAGCAGCTTAACAGGGTTGGGCACTGAAGCTTTCTTT,CASSLTGLGTEAFF
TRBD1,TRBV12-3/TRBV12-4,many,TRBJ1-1,TGTGCCAGCAGTCCCGACAGGGGACCTGCGGGCATGAACACTGAAGCTTTCTTT,CASSPDRGPAGMNTEAFF